This T cell receptor (beta chain) is from a study of Ad26.COV2.S vaccination and SARS-CoV-2 variants. Some clones are missing from TCRdb's copy, which holds only in-frame ones; the method was immunoSEQ multiplex PCR. The repertoire holds a few hundred thousand clones, with around 87% as singletons. CDR1 and CDR2 (germline): GTSNPN, SVGIG (reference sequence). This CDR3 comprises 15 residues. With 0 bases removed from V and 4 bases from J, the gap between germline ends came to 15 bases. Treatment described: around 19 received Ad26.COV2.S at low or high dose, single or two shots; a few received placebo; per-sample allocation not given. Collection of samples fell on day 63 after the first vaccine or placebo injection. Expressing Wuhan-strain SARS-CoV-2 spike, an Ad26 vector served as the vaccine. In its sample, this clone was seen once.

The starting material was peripheral blood, obtained in a trial of Ad26.COV2.S vaccine versus placebo. The receptor comes from a person between 18 and 60 years old who received the Ad26.COV2.S COVID-19 vaccine or a placebo. This chain joins TRBV30 and TRBJ1-2; D not certain. This CDR3 reads CAWSVIGETLYGYTF. The CDR3 nucleotides are TGTGCCTGGAGTGTAATTGGGGAGACTCTCTATGGCTACACCTTC.